This T cell receptor beta chain was retrieved from a study of Tregs in tolerant kidney transplant recipients. This table comes from immunoSEQ multiplex PCR, and its TCRdb copy is limited to in-frame clones, with some not included. The data hold approximately 81,000 clones, with roughly nine tenths observed a single time. Related graft donors supplied nonmyeloablative bone marrow transplants, and mixed chimerism was transient. Sequencing was performed on CD4+ T cells from blood (PBMCs), taken 24 months after the transplant. This sequence originates from a human patient who received a combined kidney and bone marrow transplant. A share of the T cells may be of graft donor origin.

The CDR3 DNA sequence: TGTGCCAGCTTGAGACAGGGACCTTACGAGCAGTACTTC. Translated: CASLRQGPYEQYF. The rearrangement uses TRBV6-1 and TRBJ2-7; 7 bases agree with TRBD1. Looked up from germline, CDR1 is MNHNS and CDR2 is SASEGT. With 8 bases clipped from V and 4 bases from J, the junction kept 8 bases outside the gene matches. The CDR3 extends over 13 amino acids.